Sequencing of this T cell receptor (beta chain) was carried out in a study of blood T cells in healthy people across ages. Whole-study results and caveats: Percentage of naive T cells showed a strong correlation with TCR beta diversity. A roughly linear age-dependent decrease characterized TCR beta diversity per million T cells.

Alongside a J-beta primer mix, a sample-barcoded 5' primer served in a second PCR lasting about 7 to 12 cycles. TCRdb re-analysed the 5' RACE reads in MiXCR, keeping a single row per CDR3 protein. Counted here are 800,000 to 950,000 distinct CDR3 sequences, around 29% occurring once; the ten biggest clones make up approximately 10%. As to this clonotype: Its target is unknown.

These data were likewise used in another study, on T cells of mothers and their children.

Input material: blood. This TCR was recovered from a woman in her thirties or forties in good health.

The CDR3 loop reads CASSLGSKGYGYTF. The CDR3 DNA reads as TGTGCCAGCAGCTTGGGGTCAAAAGGCTATGGCTACACCTTC. The J gene is TRBJ1-2, the V gene TRBV7-2; no clear D. Germline loops: CDR1 SGHTA, CDR2 FQGNSA. Deletions cut 3 bases from V and 4 bases from J, with 12 bases between. This CDR3 contains 14 residues.